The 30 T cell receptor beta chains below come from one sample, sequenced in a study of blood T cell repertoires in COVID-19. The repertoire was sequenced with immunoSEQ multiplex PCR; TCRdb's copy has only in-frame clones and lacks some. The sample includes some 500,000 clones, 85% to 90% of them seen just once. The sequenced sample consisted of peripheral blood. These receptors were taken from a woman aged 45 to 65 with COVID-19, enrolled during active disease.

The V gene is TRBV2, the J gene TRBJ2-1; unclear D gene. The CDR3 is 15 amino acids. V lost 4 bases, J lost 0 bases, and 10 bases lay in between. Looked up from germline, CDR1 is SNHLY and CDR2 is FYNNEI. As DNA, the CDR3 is TGTGCCAGCAGTGCGGCCCGGAGCTCCTACAATGAGCAGTTCTTC. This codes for CASSAARSSYNEQFF.

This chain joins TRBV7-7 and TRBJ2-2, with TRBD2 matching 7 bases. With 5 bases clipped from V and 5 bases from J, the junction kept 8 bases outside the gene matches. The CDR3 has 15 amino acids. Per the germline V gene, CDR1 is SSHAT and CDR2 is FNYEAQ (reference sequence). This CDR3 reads CASSPQWGGTGELFF. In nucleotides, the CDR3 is TGTGCCAGCAGCCCGCAATGGGGGGGGACCGGGGAGCTGTTTTTT.

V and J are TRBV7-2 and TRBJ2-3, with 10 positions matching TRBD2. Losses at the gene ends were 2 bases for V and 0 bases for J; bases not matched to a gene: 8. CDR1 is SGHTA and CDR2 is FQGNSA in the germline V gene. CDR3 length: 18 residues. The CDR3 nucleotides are TGTGCCAGCAGCTTACGACCTAGCGGGGGAGCGAGCACAGATACGCAGTATTTT. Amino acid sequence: CASSLRPSGGASTDTQYF. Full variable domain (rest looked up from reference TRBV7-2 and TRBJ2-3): GAGVSQSPSNKVTEKGKDVELRCDPISGHTALYWYRQSLGQGLEFLIYFQGNSAPDKSGLPSDRFSAERTGGSVSTLTIQRTQQEDSAVYLCASSLRPSGGASTDTQYFGPGTRLTVL.

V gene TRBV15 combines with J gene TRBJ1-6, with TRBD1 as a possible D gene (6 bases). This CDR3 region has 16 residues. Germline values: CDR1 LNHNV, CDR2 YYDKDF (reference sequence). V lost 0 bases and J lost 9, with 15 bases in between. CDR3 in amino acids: CATSRDPRGGGSPLHF. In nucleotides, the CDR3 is TGTGCCACCAGCAGAGACCCCCGCGGGGGCGGTTCACCCCTCCACTTT.

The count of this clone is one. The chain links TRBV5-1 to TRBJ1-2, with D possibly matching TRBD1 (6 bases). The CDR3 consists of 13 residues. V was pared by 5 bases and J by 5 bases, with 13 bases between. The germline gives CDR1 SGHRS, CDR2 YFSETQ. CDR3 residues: CASRPDSSYGYTF. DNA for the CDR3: TGCGCCAGCAGACCGGACAGCTCATATGGCTACACCTTC.

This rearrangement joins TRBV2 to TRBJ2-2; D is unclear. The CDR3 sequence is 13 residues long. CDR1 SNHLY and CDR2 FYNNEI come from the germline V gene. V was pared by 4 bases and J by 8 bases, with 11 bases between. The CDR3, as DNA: TGTGCCAGCAGTGTCGACGCGGAGGGGGAGCTGTTTTTT. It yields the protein CASSVDAEGELFF. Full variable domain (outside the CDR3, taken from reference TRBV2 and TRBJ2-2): EPEVTQTPSHQVTQMGQEVILRCVPISNHLYFYWYRQILGQKVEFLVSFYNNEISEKSEIFDDQFSVERPDGSNFTLKIRSTKLEDSAMYFCASSVDAEGELFFGEGSRLTVL.

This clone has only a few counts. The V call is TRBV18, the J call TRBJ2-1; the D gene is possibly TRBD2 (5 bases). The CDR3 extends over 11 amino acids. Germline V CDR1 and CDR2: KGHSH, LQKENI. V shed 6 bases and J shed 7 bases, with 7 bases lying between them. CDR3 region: CASSSGNEQFF. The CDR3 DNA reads TGTGCCAGCTCCTCGGGGAATGAGCAGTTCTTC.

CDR3 DNA: TGTGCCGTGCGGCGGGGGGTTGGCGAGCAGTACTTC. As protein: CAVRRGVGEQYF. The chain employs TRBV6-5 and TRBJ2-7; 8 nucleotides match TRBD2. The CDR3 is 12 residues long. Germline V lookup: CDR1 MNHEY, CDR2 SVGAGI. V trimming: 11 bases; J trimming: 6 bases; junction bases outside the gene matches: 9.

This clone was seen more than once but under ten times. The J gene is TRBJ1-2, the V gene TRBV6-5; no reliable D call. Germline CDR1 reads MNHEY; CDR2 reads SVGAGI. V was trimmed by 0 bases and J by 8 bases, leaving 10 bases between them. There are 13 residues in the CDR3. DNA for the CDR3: TGTGCCAGCAGTTACTCGAGAGGGCTAGGCTACACCTTC. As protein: CASSYSRGLGYTF.

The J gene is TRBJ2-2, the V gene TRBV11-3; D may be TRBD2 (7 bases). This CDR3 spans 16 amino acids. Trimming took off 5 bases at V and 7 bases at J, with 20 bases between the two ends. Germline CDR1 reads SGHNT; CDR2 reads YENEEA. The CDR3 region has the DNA TGTGCCAGCAGCCCGTTTGTGGGGGGGCACGGCGGGGAGCTGTTTTTT. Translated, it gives CASSPFVGGHGGELFF.

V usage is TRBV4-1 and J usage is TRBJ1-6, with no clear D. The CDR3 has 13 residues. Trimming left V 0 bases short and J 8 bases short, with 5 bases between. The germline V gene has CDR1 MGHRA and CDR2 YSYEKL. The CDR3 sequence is CASSQEAYSPLHF. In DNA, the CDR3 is TGCGCCAGCAGCCAAGAGGCTTATTCACCCCTCCACTTT.

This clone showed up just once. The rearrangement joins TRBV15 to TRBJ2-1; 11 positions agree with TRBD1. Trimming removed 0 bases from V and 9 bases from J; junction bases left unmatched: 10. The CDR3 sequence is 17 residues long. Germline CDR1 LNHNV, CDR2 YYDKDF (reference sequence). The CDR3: CATSRDQGTGGLGEQFF. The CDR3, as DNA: TGTGCCACCAGCAGAGATCAAGGGACAGGGGGTCTAGGTGAGCAGTTCTTC. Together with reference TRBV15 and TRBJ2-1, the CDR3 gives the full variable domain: DAMVIQNPRYQVTQFGKPVTLSCSQTLNHNVMYWYQQKSSQAPKLLFHYYDKDFNNEADTPDNFQSRRPNTSFCFLDIRSPGLGDTAMYLCATSRDQGTGGLGEQFFGPGTRLTVL.

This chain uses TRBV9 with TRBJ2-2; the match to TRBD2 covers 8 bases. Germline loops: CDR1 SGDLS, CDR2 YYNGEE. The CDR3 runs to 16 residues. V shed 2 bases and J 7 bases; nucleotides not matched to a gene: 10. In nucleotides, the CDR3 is TGTGCCAGCAGCGTGGGGACCAGCGGGGGTGACGGGGAGCTGTTTTTT. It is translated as CASSVGTSGGDGELFF.

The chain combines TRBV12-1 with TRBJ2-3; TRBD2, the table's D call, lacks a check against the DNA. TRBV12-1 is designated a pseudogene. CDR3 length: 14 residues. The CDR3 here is CASSFGGDTDTQYF. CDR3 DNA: TGTGCCAGCAGCTTTGGCGGGGACACAGATACGCAGTATTTT.

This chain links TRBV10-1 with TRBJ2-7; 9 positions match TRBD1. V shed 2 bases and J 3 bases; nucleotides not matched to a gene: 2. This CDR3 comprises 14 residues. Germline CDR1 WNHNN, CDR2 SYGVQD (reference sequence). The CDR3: CASSEPTGGYEQYF. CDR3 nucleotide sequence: TGCGCCAGCAGTGAGCCGACAGGGGGCTACGAGCAGTACTTC.

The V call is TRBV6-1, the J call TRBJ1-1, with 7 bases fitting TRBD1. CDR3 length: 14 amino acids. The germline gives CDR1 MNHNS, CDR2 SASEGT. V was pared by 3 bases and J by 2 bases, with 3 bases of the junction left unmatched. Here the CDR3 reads CASSDDRVNTEAFF. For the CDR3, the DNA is TGTGCCAGCAGTGACGACAGGGTAAACACTGAAGCTTTCTTT.

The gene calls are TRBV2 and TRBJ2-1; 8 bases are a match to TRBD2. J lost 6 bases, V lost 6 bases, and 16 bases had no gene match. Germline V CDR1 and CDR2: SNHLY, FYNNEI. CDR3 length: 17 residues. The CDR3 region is CASRGGLEDGMGNEQFF. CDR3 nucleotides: TGTGCCAGCAGGGGGGGACTAGAAGACGGAATGGGCAATGAGCAGTTCTTC.

CDR3 sequence reads: CASSLESSGGAIDTQYF. The CDR3, as DNA: TGCGCCAGCAGCTTGGAGTCTAGCGGGGGGGCTATCGATACGCAGTATTTT. The rearrangement links TRBV5-1 to TRBJ2-3; TRBD2 matches at 12 bases. The CDR3 spans 17 residues. Germline V gene lookup returns CDR1 SGHRS and CDR2 YFSETQ. The V gene end was trimmed by 0 bases and the J gene end by 6 bases; junction bases not matched to a gene: 8.

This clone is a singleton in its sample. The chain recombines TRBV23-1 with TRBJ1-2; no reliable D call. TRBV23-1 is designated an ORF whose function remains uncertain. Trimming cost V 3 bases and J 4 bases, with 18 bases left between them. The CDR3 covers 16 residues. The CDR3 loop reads CASSHVQPSDRYGYTF. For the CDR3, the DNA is TGCGCCAGCAGTCACGTACAGCCGTCGGATCGCTATGGCTACACCTTC.

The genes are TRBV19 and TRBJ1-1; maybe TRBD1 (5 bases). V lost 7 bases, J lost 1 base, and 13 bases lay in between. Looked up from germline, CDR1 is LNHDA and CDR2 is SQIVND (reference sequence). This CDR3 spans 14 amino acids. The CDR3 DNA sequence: TGTGCCAGTATTAGACAGTCGACGAACACTGAAGCTTTCTTT. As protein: CASIRQSTNTEAFF.

The chain's CDR3 is CASSPTGLDQPQHF. For the CDR3, the DNA is TGTGCCAGCAGCCCCACAGGGTTGGACCAGCCCCAGCATTTT. The J gene is TRBJ1-5, the V gene TRBV4-2, with a tentative D call TRBD1 (6 bases). Germline values: CDR1 LGHNA, CDR2 YNFKEQ. Trimming cost V 4 bases and J 7 bases, with 14 bases left between them. The CDR3 spans 14 residues.

The DNA of the CDR3 is TGTGCCAGCAGTGAAGTAGAGACAGCCATCCTCGAAAAACTGTTTTTT. This codes for CASSEVETAILEKLFF. The J gene is TRBJ1-4, the V gene TRBV6-1; a weak D match, TRBD1 (5 bases). Germline CDR1 MNHNS, CDR2 SASEGT. The CDR3 covers 16 residues. V was shortened by 1 base and J by 8 bases, with 17 bases between the two germline ends.

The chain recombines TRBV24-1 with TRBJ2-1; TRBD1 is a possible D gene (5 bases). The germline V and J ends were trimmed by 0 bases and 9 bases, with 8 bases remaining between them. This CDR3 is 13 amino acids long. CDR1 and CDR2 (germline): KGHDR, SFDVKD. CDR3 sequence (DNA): TGTGCCACCAGTGATTTGGGACATACTGAGCAGTTCTTC. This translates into CATSDLGHTEQFF.

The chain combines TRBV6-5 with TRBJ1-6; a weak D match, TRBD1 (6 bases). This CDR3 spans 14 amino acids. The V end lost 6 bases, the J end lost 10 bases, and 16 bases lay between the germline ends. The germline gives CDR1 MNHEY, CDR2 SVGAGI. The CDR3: CASSPGVGGSPLHF. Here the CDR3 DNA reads TGTGCCAGCAGCCCCGGCGTAGGGGGATCACCCCTCCACTTT.

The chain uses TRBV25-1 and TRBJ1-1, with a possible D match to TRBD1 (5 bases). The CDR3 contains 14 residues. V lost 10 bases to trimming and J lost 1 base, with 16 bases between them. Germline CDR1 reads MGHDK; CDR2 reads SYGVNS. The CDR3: CATSAGQPNTEAFF. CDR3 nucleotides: TGTGCCACTTCGGCGGGGCAGCCGAACACTGAAGCTTTCTTT.

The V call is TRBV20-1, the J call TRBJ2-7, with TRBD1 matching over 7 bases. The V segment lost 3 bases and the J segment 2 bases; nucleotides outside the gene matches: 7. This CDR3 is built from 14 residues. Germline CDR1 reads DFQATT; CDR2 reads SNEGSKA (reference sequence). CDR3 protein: CSASLPGQTYEQYF. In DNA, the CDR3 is TGCAGTGCTAGTCTCCCGGGACAGACCTACGAGCAGTACTTC.

CDR3 nucleotide sequence: TGTGCCAGCAGCTTTAAACAGGGAGGGGAAAAACTGTTTTTT. Protein: CASSFKQGGEKLFF. V usage is TRBV7-9 and J usage is TRBJ1-4; TRBD1 is a possible D gene (6 bases). The CDR3 runs to 14 residues. Between the trimmed V and J ends, which lost 3 bases and 8 bases, there was a span of 13 bases. CDR1 SEHNR and CDR2 FQNEAQ come from the germline V gene (reference sequence).

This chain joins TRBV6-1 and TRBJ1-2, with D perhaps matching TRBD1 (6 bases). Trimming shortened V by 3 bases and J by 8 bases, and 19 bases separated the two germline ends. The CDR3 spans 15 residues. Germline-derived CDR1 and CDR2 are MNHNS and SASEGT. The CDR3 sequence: CASSEGLAGAEGYTF. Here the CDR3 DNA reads TGTGCCAGCAGTGAGGGTTTGGCAGGGGCGGAGGGCTACACCTTC.

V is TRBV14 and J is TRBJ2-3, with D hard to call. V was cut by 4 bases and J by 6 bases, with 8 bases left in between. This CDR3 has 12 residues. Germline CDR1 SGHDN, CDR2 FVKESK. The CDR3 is CASSLTWDTQYF. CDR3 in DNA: TGTGCCAGCAGCCTTACATGGGATACGCAGTATTTT.

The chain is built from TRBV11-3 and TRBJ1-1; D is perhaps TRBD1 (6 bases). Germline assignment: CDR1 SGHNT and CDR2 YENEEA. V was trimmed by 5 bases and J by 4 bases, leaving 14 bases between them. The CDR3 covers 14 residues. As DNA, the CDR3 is TGTGCCAGCAGCCAGGGGCGGGGGGTCACTGAAGCTTTCTTT. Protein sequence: CASSQGRGVTEAFF.